This T cell receptor (beta chain) was observed in a study of blood T cell repertoires in COVID-19. The overall study: The United States, Italy and Spain provided the acute and convalescent COVID-19 samples. Sample material is recorded as cDNA or gDNA derived from T cells, B-cell-depleted T cells, or PBMCs.

In the source study's methods: Amplification with reference gene primers provided the estimates of nucleated cell counts. Sequenced by immunoSEQ multiplex PCR; TCRdb stores in-frame clones only, minus some. V, J and clone size were drawn from that table, and D and trimming were deduced from the DNA. The sample contains more than 110,000 clones, approximately 85% of which appear only once. This CDR3 has 15 amino acids. Trimming pared 6 bases from V and 0 bases from J, leaving 12 bases between. The germline V gene has CDR1 MNHNY and CDR2 SVGAGI (reference sequence). The chain joins TRBV6-6 to TRBJ1-5, with a weak D call TRBD1 (5 bases). The origin of this receptor is a man over 45 with acute or convalescent COVID-19. The specimen sequenced was peripheral blood. The CDR3: CASSPLGGSNQPQHF. The CDR3 nucleotides are TGTGCCAGCAGCCCCCTCGGGGGTAGCAATCAGCCCCAGCATTTT.